In its sample, the clone carrying this T cell receptor beta chain was seen a few times. The table came from immunoSEQ multiplex PCR; TCRdb's copy has only in-frame clones and leaves some out. Here the sample spans 9,500 to 10,000 clones, roughly 85% being singletons. The sample is drawn from a study of tumor T cells in aggressive B-cell lymphoma. Germline-derived CDR1 and CDR2 are SGHDN and FVKESK. Trimming took 4 bases from V and 0 from J, leaving 13 bases between them. The CDR3 extends over 15 amino acids. The clonotype was recovered from an adult with diffuse large B cell lymphoma. Sequencing was performed on tumor tissue. The J gene is TRBJ2-7, the V gene TRBV14, with a tentative D call TRBD1 (6 bases). The CDR3 bases are TGTGCCAGCAGCCGACACCCAGGGGCCTCCTACGAGCAGTACTTC. It is translated as CASSRHPGASYEQYF.